The 12 T cell receptor beta chains below come from one sample, sequenced in a study of spatial heterogeneity in lung cancer. TCRdb recomputed calls from the 5' RACE reads with MiXCR, one row per CDR3 protein. Here the sample spans about 15,000 distinct CDR3 sequences, approximately 6% being singletons. Time point indicated: blood at routine non-recurrence follow-up after resection. The material sequenced was PBMCs, taken at follow-up. The receptors were gathered from a male donor with early-stage non-small cell lung cancer.

The table lists this clonotype with many counts. The V call is TRBV2, the J call TRBJ2-7; 9 bases map to TRBD2. With V trimmed by 8 bases and J by 7 bases, 18 bases remained unmatched. This CDR3 spans 16 amino acids. Germline values: CDR1 SNHLY, CDR2 FYNNEI. The CDR3 DNA follows: TGTGCCAGCGCAGCTGGGGGTAGCGGGAGATCGGGGGAGCAGTACTTC. It is translated as CASAAGGSGRSGEQYF.

This clonotype was recorded once. Given a much more abundant clone one base away, this may be a read error. V is TRBV7-9 and J is TRBJ2-7; the match to TRBD2 covers 9 bases. The germline V gene has CDR1 SEHNR and CDR2 FQNEAQ (reference sequence). The length of the CDR3 is 15 residues. DNA of the CDR3: TGTGCCAGCAGCCCCCTGGGGATACCAGTTAGCGGGAGAACTTTC. This encodes CASSPLGIPVSGRTF.

This clonotype is judged medium-sized. The V call is TRBV29-1, the J call TRBJ2-6; D is possibly TRBD1 (6 bases). This CDR3 has 15 amino acids. Germline V gene lookup returns CDR1 SQVTM and CDR2 ANQGSEA. Between the trimmed V and J ends, which lost 4 bases and 0 bases, there was a span of 10 bases. CDR3 nucleotides: TGCAGCGTTGCTCAGGGGAGCTCTGGGGCCAACGTCCTGACTTTC. It is translated as CSVAQGSSGANVLTF. Drawing the rest from reference TRBV29-1 and TRBJ2-6, the complete variable domain is SAVISQKPSRDICQRGTSLTIQCQVDSQVTMMFWYRQQPGQSLTLIATANQGSEATYESGFVIDKFPISRPNLTFSTLTVSNMSPEDSSIYLCSVAQGSSGANVLTFGAGSRLTVL.

This clonotype was counted many times. The rearrangement joins TRBV15 to TRBJ1-1; 12 positions match TRBD1. Germline trimming cut 6 bases from V and 5 bases from J; bases unmatched to any gene: 7. The CDR3 is made up of 15 amino acids. Per the germline V gene, CDR1 is LNHNV and CDR2 is YYDKDF (reference sequence). CDR3 DNA sequence: TGTGCCACCAGTATGGGGACAGGGGGCCGTACTGAAGCTTTCTTT. Its protein product is CATSMGTGGRTEAFF.

Concerning this clonotype: A much larger clone is a single base away; this may be a read error. This chain joins TRBV7-2 and TRBJ2-1, with D possibly being TRBD2 (5 bases). The germline V and J ends were trimmed by 1 base and 9 bases, with 10 bases remaining between them. The CDR3 runs 13 residues. Germline assignment: CDR1 SGHTA and CDR2 FQGNSA. CDR3 nucleotides: TGTGCCAGCAGCTTAGAGAGAGGGTTTGAGCAGTTCTTC. It translates to CASSLERGFEQFF.

There are many counts of this clonotype. The chain uses TRBV28 and TRBJ2-4; 11 bases map to TRBD1. Germline CDR1 MDHEN, CDR2 SYDVKM. This CDR3 has 14 residues. Unmatched junction bases numbered 11, after V lost 11 bases and J lost 8 bases. The CDR3 nucleotides read TGTGCCGCCAGGACAGGGGGCTATAAAGACATTCAGTACTTC. This sequence encodes CAARTGGYKDIQYF. The variable domain in full, completed from reference TRBV28 and TRBJ2-4, reads DVKVTQSSRYLVKRTGEKVFLECVQDMDHENMFWYRQDPGLGLRLIYFSYDVKMKEKGDIPEGYSVSREKKERFSLILESASTNQTSMYLCAARTGGYKDIQYFGAGTRLSVL.

This clonotype was recorded at least ten times. This chain connects TRBV12-3 or TRBV12-4 to TRBJ1-3; D may be TRBD1 (5 bases). The CDR3 contains 16 residues. Deletions cut 6 bases from V and 0 bases from J, with 15 bases between. CDR3 sequence reads: CASRTGPQSSGNTIYF. CDR3 nucleotide sequence: TGTGCCAGCAGGACGGGACCTCAGAGCTCTGGAAACACCATATATTTT.

This clonotype has at least ten counts. The V call is TRBV4-1, the J call TRBJ2-4, with 12 bases identical to TRBD2. V was clipped by 1 base and J by 1 base; unmatched bases: 5. Germline V gene sequence: CDR1 MGHRA, CDR2 YSYEKL. The CDR3 is made up of 18 amino acids. The CDR3 is CASSQATSGSGAKNIQYF. CDR3 DNA sequence: TGCGCCAGCAGCCAAGCGACTAGCGGGAGTGGGGCCAAAAACATTCAGTACTTC.

The chain recombines TRBV11-2 with TRBJ2-2; 7 bases are a match to TRBD1. Losses at the gene ends were 8 bases for V and 5 bases for J; bases not matched to a gene: 8. There are 14 residues in the CDR3. Germline CDR1 SGHAT, CDR2 FQNNGV. CDR3 coding DNA: TGTGCCAGCTCTAGGGGACAGCAAACCGGGGAGCTGTTTTTT. It encodes CASSRGQQTGELFF. Combining the CDR3 with reference TRBV11-2 and TRBJ2-2 gives the whole variable domain EAGVAQSPRYKIIEKRQSVAFWCNPISGHATLYWYQQILGQGPKLLIQFQNNGVVDDSQLPKDRFSAERLKGVDSTLKIQPAKLEDSAVYLCASSRGQQTGELFFGEGSRLTVL.

This clonotype appeared many times. The chain joins TRBV9 to TRBJ2-5, with D perhaps matching TRBD1 (5 bases). V was shortened by 0 bases and J by 7 bases, with 13 bases between the two germline ends. The CDR3 length is 14 residues. Germline V gives CDR1 SGDLS, CDR2 YYNGEE. CDR3: CASSVDGRVATQYF. Written as DNA, the CDR3 is TGTGCCAGCAGCGTAGACGGCAGGGTGGCGACCCAGTACTTC. The full variable domain, with the rest looked up from reference TRBV9 and TRBJ2-5, is DSGVTQTPKHLITATGQRVTLRCSPRSGDLSVYWYQQSLDQGLQFLIQYYNGEERAKGNILERFSAQQFPDLHSELNLSSLELGDSALYFCASSVDGRVATQYFGPGTRLLVL.

This clonotype was seen many times. The V gene is TRBV6-2 or TRBV6-3, the J gene TRBJ2-3, with 8 nucleotides matching TRBD1. The CDR3 sequence is 17 residues long. V lost 4 bases and J lost 3; bases outside the gene matches: 12. CDR1 and CDR2 from the germline V gene are MNHEY and SVGEGT. As DNA, the CDR3 is TGTGCCAGCAGTTCCCGACCCCGACAGGGGTGGACAGATACGCAGTATTTT. Protein: CASSSRPRQGWTDTQYF.

The chain recombines TRBV14 with TRBJ1-4; D is unresolved. V was pared by 4 bases and J by 4 bases, with 10 bases between. This CDR3 spans 14 amino acids. CDR1 and CDR2 from the germline V gene are SGHDN and FVKESK. CDR3 DNA: TGTGCCAGCAGCCCACTAGGCAGTAATGAAAAACTGTTTTTT. The encoded protein is CASSPLGSNEKLFF.